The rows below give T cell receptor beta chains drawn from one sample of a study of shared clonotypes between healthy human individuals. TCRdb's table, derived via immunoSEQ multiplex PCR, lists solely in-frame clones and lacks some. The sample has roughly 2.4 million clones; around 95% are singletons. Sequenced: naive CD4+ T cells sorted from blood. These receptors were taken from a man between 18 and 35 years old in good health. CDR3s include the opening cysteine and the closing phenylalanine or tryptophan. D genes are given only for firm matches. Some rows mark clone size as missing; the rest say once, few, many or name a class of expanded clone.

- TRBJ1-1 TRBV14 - TGTGCCAGCAGCCTCACAGTGAACACTGAAGCTTTCTTT CASSLTVNTEAFF
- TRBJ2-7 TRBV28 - TGTGCCAGCAGGCCTACAGGGGAGGGGTTCTACGAGCAGTACTTC CASRPTGEGFYEQYF
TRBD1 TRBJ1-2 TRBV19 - TGTGCCAGTAGTATGGGGACAGAAAACTATGGCTACACCTTC CASSMGTENYGYTF
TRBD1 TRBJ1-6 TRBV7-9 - TGTGCCAGCAGCTTACGGGGGGACAGCAATTCACCCCTCCACTTT CASSLRGDSNSPLHF
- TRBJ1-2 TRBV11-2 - TGTGCCAGCAGCTTAGACTACGGGGCCCAATATGGCTACACCTTC CASSLDYGAQYGYTF
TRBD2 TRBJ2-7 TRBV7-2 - TGTGCCAGCAGCTTAGGAGCGGGAGCTTACGAGCAGTACTTC CASSLGAGAYEQYF
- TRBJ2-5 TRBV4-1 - TGCGCCAGCAGCCAAGATCCGGTGGGAGAGACCCAGTACTTC CASSQDPVGETQYF
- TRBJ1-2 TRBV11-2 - TGTGCCAGCAGCTTAGAAGGACGGATCTATGGCTACACCTTC CASSLEGRIYGYTF
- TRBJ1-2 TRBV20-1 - TGCAGTGCTCTGTGGTATGGCTACACCTTC CSALWYGYTF
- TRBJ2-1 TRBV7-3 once TGTGCCAGCAGCCGAGGATTCACCTACAATGAGCAGTTCTTC CASSRGFTYNEQFF
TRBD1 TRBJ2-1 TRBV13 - TGTGCCAGCAGCTTAGAACCAGGGGGCTACAATGAGCAGTTCTTC CASSLEPGGYNEQFF
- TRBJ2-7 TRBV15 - TGTGCCACCAGCAGAGCGCGGTTATCCTACGAGCAGTACTTC CATSRARLSYEQYF
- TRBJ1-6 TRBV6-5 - TGTGCCAGCAGTTACTCAGGCCGAGATTCACCCCTCCACTTT CASSYSGRDSPLHF
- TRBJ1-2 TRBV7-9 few TGTGCCAGCAGCTTTTGGGTTTCGGACTATGGCTACACCTTC CASSFWVSDYGYTF
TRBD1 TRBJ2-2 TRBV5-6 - TGTGCCAGCAGAGGACAGGGGGTATCCGGGGAGCTGTTTTTT CASRGQGVSGELFF
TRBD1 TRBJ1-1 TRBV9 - TGTGCCAGCAGCCCAAACAGGGGCAGTACTGAAGCTTTCTTT CASSPNRGSTEAFF
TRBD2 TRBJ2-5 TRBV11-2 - TGTGCCAGCAGCTTAGGCCTTAGCGGGAGGCCCGAAGAGACCCAGTACTTC CASSLGLSGRPEETQYF
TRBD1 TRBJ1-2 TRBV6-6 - TGTGCCAGCAGTTTACAGGGGGCCCCTGGGTATGGCTACACCTTC CASSLQGAPGYGYTF
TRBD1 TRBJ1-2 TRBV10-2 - TGCGCCAGCAGTAGGGGACAGGGAGGTCATGGCTACACCTTC CASSRGQGGHGYTF
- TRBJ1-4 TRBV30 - TGTGCCTGGGGAGGGCAGGGGACTGAAAAACTGTTTTTT CAWGGQGTEKLFF
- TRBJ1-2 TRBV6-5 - TGTGCCAGCAGCCCCTCCCGACAGTCGTTCTATGGCTACACCTTC CASSPSRQSFYGYTF
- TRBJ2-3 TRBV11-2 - TGTGCCAGCAGCTTAGATCGCCATTCTGATACGCAGTATTTT CASSLDRHSDTQYF
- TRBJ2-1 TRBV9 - TGTGCCAGCAGCGTGCCCTCCAACAATGAGCAGTTCTTC CASSVPSNNEQFF
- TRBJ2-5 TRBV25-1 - TGTGCCAGCAGTGAATATCGGTTAGAAGAGACCCAGTACTTC CASSEYRLEETQYF